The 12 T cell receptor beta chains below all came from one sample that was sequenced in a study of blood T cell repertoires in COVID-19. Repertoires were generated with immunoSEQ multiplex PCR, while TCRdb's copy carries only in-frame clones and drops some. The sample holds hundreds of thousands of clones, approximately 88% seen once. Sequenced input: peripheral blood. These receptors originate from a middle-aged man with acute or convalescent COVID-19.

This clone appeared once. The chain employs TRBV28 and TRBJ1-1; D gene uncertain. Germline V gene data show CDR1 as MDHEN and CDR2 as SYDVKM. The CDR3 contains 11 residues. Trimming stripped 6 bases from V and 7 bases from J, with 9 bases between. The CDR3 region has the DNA TGTGCCAGCAGCCGGGGTGGTGAAGCTTTCTTT. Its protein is CASSRGGEAFF.

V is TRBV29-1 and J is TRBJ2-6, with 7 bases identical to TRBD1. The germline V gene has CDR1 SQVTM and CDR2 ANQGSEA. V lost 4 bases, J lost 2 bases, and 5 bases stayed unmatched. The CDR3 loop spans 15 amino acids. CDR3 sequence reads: CSVGTGGTGANVLTF. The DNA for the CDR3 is TGCAGCGTTGGGACAGGCGGAACTGGGGCCAACGTCCTGACTTTC.

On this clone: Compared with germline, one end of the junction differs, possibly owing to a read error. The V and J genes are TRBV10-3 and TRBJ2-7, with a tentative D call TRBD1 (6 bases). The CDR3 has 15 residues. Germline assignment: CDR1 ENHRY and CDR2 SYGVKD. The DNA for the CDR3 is TGTGCCATCAGTGATTTGGGACATAGCTCCCACGAGCAGTACTTC. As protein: CAISDLGHSSHEQYF.

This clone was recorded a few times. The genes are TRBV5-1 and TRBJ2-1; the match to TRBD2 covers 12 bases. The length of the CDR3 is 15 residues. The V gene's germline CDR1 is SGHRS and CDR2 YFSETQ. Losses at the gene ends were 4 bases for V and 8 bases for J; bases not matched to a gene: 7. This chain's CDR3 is CASSTGLAGMDEQFF. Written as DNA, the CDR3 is TGCGCCAGCAGCACCGGACTAGCGGGAATGGATGAGCAGTTCTTC. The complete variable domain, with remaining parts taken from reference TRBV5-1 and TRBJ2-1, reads KAGVTQTPRYLIKTRGQQVTLSCSPISGHRSVSWYQQTPGQGLQFLFEYFSETQRNKGNFPGRFSGRQFSNSRSEMNVSTLELGDSALYLCASSTGLAGMDEQFFGPGTRLTVL.

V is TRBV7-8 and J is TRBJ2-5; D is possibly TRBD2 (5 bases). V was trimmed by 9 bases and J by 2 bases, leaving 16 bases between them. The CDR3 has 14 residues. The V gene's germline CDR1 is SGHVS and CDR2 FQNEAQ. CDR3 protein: CASTAFPGQETQYF. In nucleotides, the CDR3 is TGTGCCAGTACCGCATTCCCGGGGCAAGAGACCCAGTACTTC.

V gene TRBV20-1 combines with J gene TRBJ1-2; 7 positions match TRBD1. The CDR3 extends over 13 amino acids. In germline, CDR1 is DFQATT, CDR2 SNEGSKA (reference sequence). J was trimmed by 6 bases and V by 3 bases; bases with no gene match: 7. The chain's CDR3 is CSASRTGGHGYTF. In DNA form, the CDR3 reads TGCAGTGCTAGTAGGACAGGAGGGCATGGCTACACCTTC.

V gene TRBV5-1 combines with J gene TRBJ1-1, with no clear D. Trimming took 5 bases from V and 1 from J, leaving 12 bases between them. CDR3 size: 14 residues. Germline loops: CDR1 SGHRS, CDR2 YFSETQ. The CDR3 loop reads CASSVQVGNTEAFF. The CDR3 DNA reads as TGCGCCAGCAGTGTTCAGGTCGGGAACACTGAAGCTTTCTTT.

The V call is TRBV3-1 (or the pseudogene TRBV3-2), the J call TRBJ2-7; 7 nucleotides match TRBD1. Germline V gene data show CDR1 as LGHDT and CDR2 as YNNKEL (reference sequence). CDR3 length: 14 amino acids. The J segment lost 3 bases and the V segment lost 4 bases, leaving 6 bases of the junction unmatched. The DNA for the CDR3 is TGTGCCAGCAGCCGGGACAGATCAATCTACGAGCAGTACTTC. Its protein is CASSRDRSIYEQYF.

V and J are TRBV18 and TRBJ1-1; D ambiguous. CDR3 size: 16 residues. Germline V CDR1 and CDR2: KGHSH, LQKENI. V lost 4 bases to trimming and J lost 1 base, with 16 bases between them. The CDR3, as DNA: TGTGCCAGCTCACGTCCAGGTCGAGGGAAGAACACTGAAGCTTTCTTT. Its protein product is CASSRPGRGKNTEAFF.

In nucleotides, the CDR3 is TGTGCCAGCAGCTTGGGTGACAGGGCCCCATGGGGCTACACCTTC. This gives the protein CASSLGDRAPWGYTF. V usage is TRBV5-4 and J usage is TRBJ1-2, with 7 positions matching TRBD1. The trim removed 0 bases at V and 8 bases at J, leaving 10 bases unmatched. Germline CDR1 SGHNT, CDR2 YYREEE (reference sequence). The CDR3 runs to 15 residues.

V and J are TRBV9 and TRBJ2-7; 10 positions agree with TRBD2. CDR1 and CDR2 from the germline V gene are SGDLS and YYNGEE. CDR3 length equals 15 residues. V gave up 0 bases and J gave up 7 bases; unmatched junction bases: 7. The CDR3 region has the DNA TGTGCCAGCAGCGTAGATGCTAGCGGGAGCAGGGAGCAGTACTTC. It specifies CASSVDASGSREQYF.

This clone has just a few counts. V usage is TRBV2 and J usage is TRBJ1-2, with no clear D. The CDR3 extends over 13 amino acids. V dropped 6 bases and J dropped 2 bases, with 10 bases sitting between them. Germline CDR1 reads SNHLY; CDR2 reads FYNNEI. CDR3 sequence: CASSNDINYGYTF. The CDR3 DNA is TGTGCCAGCAGCAATGACATCAACTATGGCTACACCTTC.